This T cell receptor beta chain was recorded in a study of blood T cell repertoires in COVID-19 (TCRdb year 2020). With respect to the entire study: Samples covering the acute and convalescent phases of COVID-19 were provided by collaborators in the United States, Italy and Spain. The prospective study material was composed of cDNA or gDNA derived from T cells, B-cell-depleted T cells, or PBMCs. Subjects who had been exposed to COVID-19, were actively infected with it, or had recovered from it provided the deeply sampled blood TCRbeta repertoires that made up the dataset. A freely available public database, intended as a resource for researchers studying the immune response to SARS-CoV-2, is where the repertoires were released. Samples were obtained from the ongoing ImmuneRACE study (first 160 participants) and from about 1,300 subjects provided by 6 global collaborators. A de-identified subject ID, COVID-19 status, age in years and sex were almost always included in the sample metadata. Where HLA class I and class II types were available, the types were taken from metadata supplied by the sample provider, not from assay-based typing.

The immunoSEQ Assay, a bias-controlled multiplex PCR, was used to amplify TCRbeta CDR3 regions from genomic DNA. For the original study's pipeline: Nucleated cell counts per sample were estimated from amplification of reference gene primers within the assay. To quantify the absolute abundance of each unique TCRbeta CDR3 rearrangement, sequence reads were collapsed and filtered. For each sample, productive Simpson clonality was calculated as the square root of Simpson's diversity index across productive rearrangements. TCRdb's version of the immuneACCESS table is confined to in-frame rearrangements and falls short of the full clone set. An unresolved V gene accounts for under half of the shortfall where checked; the remainder is of unknown origin. V and J calls and clone size are as listed in that table; D and trimming were resolved from the DNA. The sample records over 60,000 clones, around 80% of which are singletons. Roughly an eighth of the sample belongs to the ten largest clones.

V is clipped by 4 bases and J by 1 base, and the sequence between their germline boundaries is 7 bases long. From the cysteine up to the phenylalanine, the CDR3 has a length of 13 residues. The retained sequence is limited to the CDR3, 39 bases, with the frame set at the first base. CDR1 and CDR2 were assigned from the germline V gene as MNHEY and SVGAGI. What the work shows at the level of the full study, not this receptor alone: How much clinical and demographic metadata was included differed by source and by participant, and the metadata was provided uncurated.

On this clone itself: Its antigen is still unknown. It has no much larger one-base neighbor in the sample; base qualities were not kept. Other DNA sequences in the same sample also yield this CDR3.

Whole blood was collected in K2EDTA tubes by collaborating institutions according to the institutions' own protocols. For TCRbeta analysis, collaborators shipped samples as frozen whole blood, isolated PBMCs, or DNA extracted from either of those sample types. Here the chain combines TRBV6-5 and TRBJ2-5, and TRBD1 may be the D gene, going by 5 matching bases. Material for sequencing was peripheral blood. This TCR came from a woman older than 75 with acute or convalescent COVID-19. The nucleotide sequence reads as follows: TGTGCCAGCAGTTGGACATCCCAAGAGACCCAGTACTTC. It is translated as CASSWTSQETQYF.